This T cell receptor (beta chain) was captured in a study of blood T cell repertoires in COVID-19. At the level of the study: Some COVID-19 samples were acute and others convalescent; all came from the United States, Italy and Spain.

In the original analysis: Amplification with reference gene primers provided the estimates of nucleated cell counts. Data came from immunoSEQ multiplex PCR; TCRdb stores just in-frame clones and leaves some out. The V and J calls and clone size come from that table; D and trimming were worked out from the DNA. The table has around 99,000 clones, roughly 88% seen once. V gave up 3 bases and J gave up 2 bases, with 5 bases separating them. The CDR3 contains 13 residues. CDR1 is SNHLY, CDR2 FYNNEI, per germline. The clonotype originates from a woman aged 80 or over with active or convalescent COVID-19. This rearrangement joins TRBV2 to TRBJ2-1; D call uncertain. Sequencing was done on a sample of peripheral blood. DNA for the CDR3: TGTGCCAGCAGTGATGGCCCCTACAATGAGCAGTTCTTC. It is translated as CASSDGPYNEQFF.